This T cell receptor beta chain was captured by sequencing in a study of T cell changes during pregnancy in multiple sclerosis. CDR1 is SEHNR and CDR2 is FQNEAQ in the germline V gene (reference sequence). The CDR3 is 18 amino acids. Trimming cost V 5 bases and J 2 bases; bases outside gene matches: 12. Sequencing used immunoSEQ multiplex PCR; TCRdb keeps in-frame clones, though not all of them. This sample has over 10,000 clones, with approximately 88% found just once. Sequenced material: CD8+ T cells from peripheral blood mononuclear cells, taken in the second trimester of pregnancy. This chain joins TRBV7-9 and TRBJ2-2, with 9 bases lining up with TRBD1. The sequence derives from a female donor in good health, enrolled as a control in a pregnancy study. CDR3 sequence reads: CASSPTGGVSANTGELFF. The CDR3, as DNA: TGTGCCAGCAGCCCTACAGGGGGCGTCTCGGCCAACACCGGGGAGCTGTTTTTT.